This T cell receptor beta chain was obtained from a study of a mutant IDH1 vaccine in newly diagnosed glioma. Regarding time point: week 11, during vaccination. Every vaccination contained 300 ug of the mutant IDH1 20-mer peptide and was paired with topical imiquimod. The germline CDR1 and CDR2 sequences are SEHNR and FQNEAQ (reference sequence). V was pared by 3 bases and J by 3 bases, with 4 bases of the junction left unmatched. The CDR3 has 14 residues. Some clones are missing from TCRdb's copy, which holds only in-frame ones; the method was immunoSEQ multiplex PCR. Among tens of thousands of clones listed, around 77% were seen once. In the case of this clone: Its antigen is as yet unknown.

The sequence was collected from a young woman with glioma. V and J are TRBV7-9 and TRBJ1-1; 7 bases agree with TRBD1. This specimen was PBMCs, taken from a glioma patient whose treatment included an IDH1 peptide vaccine. The CDR3 spells CASSLGQPHTEAFF. Written as DNA, the CDR3 is TGTGCCAGCAGCTTGGGACAGCCGCACACTGAAGCTTTCTTT. Filled out from reference TRBV7-9 and TRBJ1-1, the complete variable domain reads DTGVSQNPRHKITKRGQNVTFRCDPISEHNRLYWYRQTLGQGPEFLTYFQNEAQLEKSRLLSDRFSAERPKGSFSTLEIQRTEQGDSAMYLCASSLGQPHTEAFFGQGTRLTVV.